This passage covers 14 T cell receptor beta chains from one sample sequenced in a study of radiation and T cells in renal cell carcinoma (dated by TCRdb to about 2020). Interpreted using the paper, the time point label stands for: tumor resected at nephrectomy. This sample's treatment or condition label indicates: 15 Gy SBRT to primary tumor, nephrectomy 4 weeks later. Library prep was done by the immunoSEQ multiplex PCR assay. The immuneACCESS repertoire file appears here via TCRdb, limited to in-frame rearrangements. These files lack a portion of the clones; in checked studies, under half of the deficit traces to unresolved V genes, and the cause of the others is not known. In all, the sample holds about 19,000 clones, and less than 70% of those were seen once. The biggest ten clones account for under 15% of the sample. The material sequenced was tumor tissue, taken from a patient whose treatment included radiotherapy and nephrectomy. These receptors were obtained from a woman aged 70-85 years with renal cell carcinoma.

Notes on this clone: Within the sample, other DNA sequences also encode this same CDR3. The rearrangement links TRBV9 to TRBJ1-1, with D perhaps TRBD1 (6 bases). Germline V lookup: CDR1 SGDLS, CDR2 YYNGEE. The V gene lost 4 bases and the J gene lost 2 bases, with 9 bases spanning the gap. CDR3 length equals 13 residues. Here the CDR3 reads CASSTQGNTEAFF. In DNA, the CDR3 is TGTGCCAGCAGCACACAGGGTAACACTGAAGCTTTCTTT.

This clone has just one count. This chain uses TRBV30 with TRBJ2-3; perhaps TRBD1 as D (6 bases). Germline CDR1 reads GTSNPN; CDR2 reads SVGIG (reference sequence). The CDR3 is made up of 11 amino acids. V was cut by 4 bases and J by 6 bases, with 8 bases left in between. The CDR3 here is CAWTGVDTQYF. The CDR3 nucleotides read TGTGCCTGGACAGGGGTGGATACGCAGTATTTT.

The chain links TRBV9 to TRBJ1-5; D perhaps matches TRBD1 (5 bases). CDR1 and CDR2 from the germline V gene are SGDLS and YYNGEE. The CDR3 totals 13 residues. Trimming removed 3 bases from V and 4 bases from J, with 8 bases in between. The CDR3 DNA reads TGTGCCAGCAGCGCGGGGGTTAATCAGCCCCAGCATTTT. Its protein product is CASSAGVNQPQHF.

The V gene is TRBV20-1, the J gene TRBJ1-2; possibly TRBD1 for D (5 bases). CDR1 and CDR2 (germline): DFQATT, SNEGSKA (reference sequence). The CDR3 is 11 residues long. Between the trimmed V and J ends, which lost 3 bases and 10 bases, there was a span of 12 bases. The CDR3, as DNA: TGCAGTGCTAGGAAGGACACCTTCTACACCTTC. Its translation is CSARKDTFYTF.

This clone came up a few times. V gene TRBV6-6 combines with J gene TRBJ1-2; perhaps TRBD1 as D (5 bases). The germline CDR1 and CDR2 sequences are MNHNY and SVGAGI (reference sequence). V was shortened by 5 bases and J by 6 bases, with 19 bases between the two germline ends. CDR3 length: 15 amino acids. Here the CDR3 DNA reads TGTGCCAGCAGTGATTACCTGGACACGGCGAATGGCTACACCTTC. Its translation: CASSDYLDTANGYTF.

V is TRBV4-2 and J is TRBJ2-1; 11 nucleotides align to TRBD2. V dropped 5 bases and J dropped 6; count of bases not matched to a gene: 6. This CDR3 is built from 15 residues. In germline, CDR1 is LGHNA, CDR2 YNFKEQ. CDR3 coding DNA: TGTGCCAGCAGCTTGGTGGGGACTAGCGGCAATGAGCAGTTCTTC. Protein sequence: CASSLVGTSGNEQFF.

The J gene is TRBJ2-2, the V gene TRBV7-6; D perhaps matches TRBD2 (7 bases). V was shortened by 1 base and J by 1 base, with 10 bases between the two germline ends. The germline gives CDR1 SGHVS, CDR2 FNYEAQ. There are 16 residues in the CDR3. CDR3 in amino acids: CASSLDGGQNTGELFF. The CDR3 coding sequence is TGTGCCAGCAGCTTAGACGGGGGGCAGAACACCGGGGAGCTGTTTTTT. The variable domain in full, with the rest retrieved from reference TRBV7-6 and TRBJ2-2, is GAGVSQSPRYKVTKRGQDVALRCDPISGHVSLYWYRQALGQGPEFLTYFNYEAQQDKSGLPNDRFSAERPEGSISTLTIQRTEQRDSAMYRCASSLDGGQNTGELFFGEGSRLTVL.

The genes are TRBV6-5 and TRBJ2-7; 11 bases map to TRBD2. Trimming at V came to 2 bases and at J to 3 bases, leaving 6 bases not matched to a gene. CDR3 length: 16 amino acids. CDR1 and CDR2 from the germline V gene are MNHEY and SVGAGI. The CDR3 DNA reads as TGTGCCAGCAGTTACAAGATGACTAGCGGGAACTACGAGCAGTACTTC. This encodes CASSYKMTSGNYEQYF.

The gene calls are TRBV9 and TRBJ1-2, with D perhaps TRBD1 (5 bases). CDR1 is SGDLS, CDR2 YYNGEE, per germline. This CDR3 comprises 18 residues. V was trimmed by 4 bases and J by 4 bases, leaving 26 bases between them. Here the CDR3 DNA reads TGTGCCAGCAGCATAGGAAACGCTGACAGATTCTATTCCTATGGCTACACCTTC. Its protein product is CASSIGNADRFYSYGYTF.

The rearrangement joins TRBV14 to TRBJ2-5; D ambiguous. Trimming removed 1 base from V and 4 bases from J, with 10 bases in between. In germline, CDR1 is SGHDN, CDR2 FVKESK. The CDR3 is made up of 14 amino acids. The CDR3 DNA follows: TGTGCCAGCAGCCAAGTTGAGATATTAGAGACCCAGTACTTC. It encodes CASSQVEILETQYF.

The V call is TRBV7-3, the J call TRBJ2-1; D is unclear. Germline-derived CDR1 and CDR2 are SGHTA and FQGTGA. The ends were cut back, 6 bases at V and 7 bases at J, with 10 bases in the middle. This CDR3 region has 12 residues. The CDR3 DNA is TGTGCCAGCAGTGAGGTTAGGAATGAGCAGTTCTTC. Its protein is CASSEVRNEQFF.

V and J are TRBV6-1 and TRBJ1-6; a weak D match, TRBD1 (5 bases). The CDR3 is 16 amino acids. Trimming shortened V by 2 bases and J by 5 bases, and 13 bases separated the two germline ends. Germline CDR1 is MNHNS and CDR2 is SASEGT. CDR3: CASSEKGRVDNSPLHF. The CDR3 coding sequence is TGTGCCAGCAGTGAAAAGGGGAGGGTCGATAATTCACCCCTCCACTTT.

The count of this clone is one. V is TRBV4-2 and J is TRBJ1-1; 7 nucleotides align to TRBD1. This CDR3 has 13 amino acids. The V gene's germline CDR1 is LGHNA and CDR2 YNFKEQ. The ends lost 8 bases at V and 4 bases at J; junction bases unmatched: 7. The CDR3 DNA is TGTGCCAGCCTTAGGCAGGGGGGCACTGAAGCTTTCTTT. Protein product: CASLRQGGTEAFF.

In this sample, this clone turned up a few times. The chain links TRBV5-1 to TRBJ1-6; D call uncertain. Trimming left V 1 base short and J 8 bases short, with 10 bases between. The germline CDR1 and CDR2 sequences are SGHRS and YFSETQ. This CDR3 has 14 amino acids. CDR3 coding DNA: TGCGCCAGCAGCTTGTGGGGTCAGGATTCACCCCTCCACTTT. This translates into CASSLWGQDSPLHF.